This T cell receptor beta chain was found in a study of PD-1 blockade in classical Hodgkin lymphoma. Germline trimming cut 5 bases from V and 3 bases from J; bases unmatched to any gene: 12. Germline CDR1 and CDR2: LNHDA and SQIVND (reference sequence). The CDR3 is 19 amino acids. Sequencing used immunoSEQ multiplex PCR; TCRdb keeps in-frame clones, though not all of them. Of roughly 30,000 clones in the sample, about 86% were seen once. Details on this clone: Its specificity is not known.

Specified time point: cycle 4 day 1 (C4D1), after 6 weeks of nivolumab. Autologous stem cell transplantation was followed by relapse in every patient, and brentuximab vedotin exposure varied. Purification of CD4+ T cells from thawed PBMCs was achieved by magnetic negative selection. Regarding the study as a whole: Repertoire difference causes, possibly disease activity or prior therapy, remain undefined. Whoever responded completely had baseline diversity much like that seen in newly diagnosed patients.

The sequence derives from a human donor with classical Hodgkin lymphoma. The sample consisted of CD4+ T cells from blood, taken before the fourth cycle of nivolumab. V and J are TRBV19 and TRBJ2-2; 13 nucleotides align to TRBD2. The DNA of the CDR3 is TGTGCCAGTAGTCAAGGGACTAGCGGGACTTTAGGGGACACCGGGGAGCTGTTTTTT. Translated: CASSQGTSGTLGDTGELFF. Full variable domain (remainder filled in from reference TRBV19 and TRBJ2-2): DGGITQSPKYLFRKEGQNVTLSCEQNLNHDAMYWYRQDPGQGLRLIYYSQIVNDFQKGDIAEGYSVSREKKESFPLTVTSAQKNPTAFYLCASSQGTSGTLGDTGELFFGEGSRLTVL.